This is a list of T cell receptor beta chains from one sample in a study of blood T cell repertoires in COVID-19. Clones were read by immunoSEQ multiplex PCR, and TCRdb kept only the in-frame ones, dropping some. The sample consists of approximately 150,000 clones, around 77% of them appearing once. The source material was peripheral blood. Receptor source: a man aged 50-59 years with active or convalescent COVID-19. Each CDR3 is given with its conserved first and last residue. The D gene is left open where the match is weak. Part of the rows lack a size; the others show once, few, many or a class for expanded clones.

d_gene: -
abundance: few
v_gene: TRBV6-1
j_gene: TRBJ1-3
CDR3aa: CASSEYPPGSKVGSGNTIYF
CDR3nt: TGTGCCAGCAGTGAATATCCGCCAGGGTCCAAAGTCGGGTCTGGAAACACCATATATTTT

d_gene: -
abundance: -
v_gene: TRBV6-5
j_gene: TRBJ2-7
CDR3aa: CASSSGFQDILQVF
CDR3nt: TGTGCCAGCAGTTCGGGGTTTCAAGACATCCTCCAAGTCTTC

d_gene: -
abundance: -
v_gene: TRBV10-3
j_gene: TRBJ1-4
CDR3aa: CAISESSPGKTNEKLFF
CDR3nt: TGTGCCATCAGTGAGTCGTCCCCAGGGAAGACGAATGAAAAACTGTTTTTT

d_gene: -
abundance: -
v_gene: TRBV28
j_gene: TRBJ2-4
CDR3aa: CASSLGGTLAKNIQYF
CDR3nt: TGTGCCAGCAGTTTGGGCGGGACCCTAGCCAAAAACATTCAGTACTTC

d_gene: TRBD2
abundance: -
v_gene: TRBV19
j_gene: TRBJ2-2
CDR3aa: CASISSGRVLSYTGELFF
CDR3nt: TGTGCCAGTATTTCGAGCGGGAGGGTCCTCTCGTACACCGGGGAGCTGTTTTTT

d_gene: -
abundance: -
v_gene: TRBV28
j_gene: TRBJ1-5
CDR3aa: CASSFPGQTSNQPQHF
CDR3nt: TGTGCCAGCAGTTTCCCCGGACAGACTAGCAATCAGCCCCAGCATTTT

d_gene: TRBD2
abundance: -
v_gene: TRBV5-4
j_gene: TRBJ2-7
CDR3aa: CASSFWTSGYEQYF
CDR3nt: TGTGCCAGCAGCTTTTGGACTAGCGGTTACGAGCAGTACTTC

d_gene: -
abundance: once
v_gene: TRBV28
j_gene: TRBJ2-3
CDR3aa: CASSGDSPLDTQYF
CDR3nt: TGTGCCAGCAGTGGGGACTCCCCCCTGGATACGCAGTATTTT

d_gene: -
abundance: -
v_gene: TRBV25-1
j_gene: TRBJ1-5
CDR3aa: CASSEGVGDQPQHF
CDR3nt: TGTGCCAGCAGTGAAGGGGTCGGGGATCAGCCCCAGCATTTT

d_gene: -
abundance: -
v_gene: TRBV24-1
j_gene: TRBJ2-2
CDR3aa: CATSDFSSNTGELFF
CDR3nt: TGTGCCACCAGTGATTTTAGTAGCAACACCGGGGAGCTGTTTTTT

d_gene: TRBD2
abundance: -
v_gene: TRBV7-9
j_gene: TRBJ2-3
CDR3aa: CASSLMTSGSVPDTQYF
CDR3nt: TGTGCCAGCAGCTTAATGACTAGCGGGAGTGTCCCAGATACGCAGTATTTT

d_gene: -
abundance: -
v_gene: TRBV18
j_gene: TRBJ2-2
CDR3aa: CASSPRHLGLDFTGELFF
CDR3nt: TGTGCCAGCTCACCAAGGCACCTAGGTCTTGATTTCACCGGGGAGCTGTTTTTT

d_gene: -
abundance: -
v_gene: TRBV30
j_gene: TRBJ2-6
CDR3aa: CAWTEGVGANVLTF
CDR3nt: TGTGCCTGGACAGAGGGGGTTGGGGCCAACGTCCTGACTTTC

d_gene: TRBD2
abundance: -
v_gene: TRBV2
j_gene: TRBJ2-7
CDR3aa: CARRGLGTSGYEQYF
CDR3nt: TGTGCCAGGCGGGGACTTGGGACTAGCGGGTACGAGCAGTACTTC

d_gene: -
abundance: -
v_gene: TRBV5-1
j_gene: TRBJ1-1
CDR3aa: CASSLDRAGTEAFF
CDR3nt: TGCGCCAGCAGCTTGGACAGGGCAGGGACTGAAGCTTTCTTT

d_gene: TRBD1
abundance: -
v_gene: TRBV5-1
j_gene: TRBJ1-1
CDR3aa: CATGQGRNTEAFF
CDR3nt: TGCGCCACCGGACAGGGCCGGAACACTGAAGCTTTCTTT